This T cell receptor (beta chain) was profiled in a study of shared clonotypes between healthy human individuals. Assay used: immunoSEQ multiplex PCR; TCRdb lists only in-frame clones, some missing. The table lists roughly 1.4 million clones, less than 99% of them singletons. The CDR3 sequence is 16 residues long. Germline assignment: CDR1 MNHEY and CDR2 SMNVEV (reference sequence). Trimming took 5 bases from V and 0 from J, leaving 17 bases between them. Sequencing used naive CD4+ T cells sorted from blood. As for subset: CD45RA+ positively selected. V usage is TRBV27 and J usage is TRBJ2-7; a possible D gene is TRBD2 (6 bases). The source of this sequence is a man aged 30 to 45 in good health. The CDR3 coding sequence is TGTGCCAGCAGTGGGCCTCGGGGGAGAAGCTCCTACGAGCAGTACTTC. This codes for CASSGPRGRSSYEQYF.